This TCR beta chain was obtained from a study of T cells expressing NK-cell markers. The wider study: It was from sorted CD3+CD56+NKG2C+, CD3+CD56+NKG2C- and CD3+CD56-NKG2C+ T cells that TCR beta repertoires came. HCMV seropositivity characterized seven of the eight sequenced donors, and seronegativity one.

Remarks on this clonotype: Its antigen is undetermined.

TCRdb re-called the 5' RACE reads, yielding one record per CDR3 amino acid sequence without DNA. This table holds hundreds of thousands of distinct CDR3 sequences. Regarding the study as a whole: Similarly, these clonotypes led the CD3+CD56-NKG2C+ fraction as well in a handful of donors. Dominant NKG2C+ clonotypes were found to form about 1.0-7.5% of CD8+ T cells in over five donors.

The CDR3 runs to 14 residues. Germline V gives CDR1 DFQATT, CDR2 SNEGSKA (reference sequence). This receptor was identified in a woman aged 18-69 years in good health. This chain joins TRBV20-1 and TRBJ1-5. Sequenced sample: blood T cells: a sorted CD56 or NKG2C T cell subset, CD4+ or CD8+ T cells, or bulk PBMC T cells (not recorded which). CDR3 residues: CSARGGNSNQPQHF.